This T cell receptor beta chain was recovered during a study of T cell repertoires in ileal Crohn's disease (dated by TCRdb to about 2019). General notes on the study: The median duration of disease was approximately 8.5 years, and at the time of surgery around 40% of patients were active smokers. Every patient underwent surgery because of a complication, which was stricturing disease in around 61% and penetrating disease in about 39%. Roughly half of the patients were given postoperative therapy, with around eleven receiving thiopurines and roughly 20 receiving anti-TNF agents. MI samples consisted of biopsies taken from the proximal margin of the surgical specimen. About 500 nanograms of biopsy DNA per sample were submitted for commercial TCRB immunosequencing. A prospective multicentre cohort supplied the 55 to 60 Crohn's disease patients whose TCR repertoires were analysed. The study ran alongside a multicentre cohort designed to identify predictors of early endoscopic recurrence after ileocolonic resection. Endoscopic postoperative recurrence was defined as a Rutgeerts score above i0. A total of approximately 170 mucosal samples from roughly 50 patients were sequenced, collected from several sites on the surgical specimen as well as at postoperative endoscopy.

The receptor library was made with the immunoSEQ multiplex PCR assay. Adaptive Biotechnology amplified CDR3 regions from genomic DNA with a two-step multiplex PCR that controlled for amplification bias. Primers covering every V and J gene segment were used in the first PCR, while barcodes and Illumina adapters were added in the second PCR. An Illumina instrument was used to sequence the CDR3 libraries. The published analysis was carried out like this. Analysis combined the vendor-provided pipelines with custom analysis of raw data in R/Bioconductor under R version 3.3.0. Clonality, which ranges from 0 to 1, was calculated as the inverse of the normalised Shannon entropy across all productive clones. The repertoire share taken up by the top 100 clones defined high-frequency clones, and only clones that passed a 95% confidence test were kept. Overlap between samples was measured with the Morisita-Horn index, while repertoire diversity was measured with the Simpson index. TCRdb obtained this table from immuneACCESS and retained in-frame rearrangements with V and J assigned. These tables miss some clones; where compared with another copy, unresolved V genes account for less than half of the shortfall, and the remainder is unexplained. V and J calls and clone size come straight from that table; D and trimming were deduced from the DNA. Counted in this sample were roughly 3,600 clones; roughly 90% of them appeared once. In total, the top ten clones hold about an eighth of the sample.

With respect to this clone: Its antigen is not yet known. The record has no base qualities; no much larger clone is one base away.

The sample's time point, from its label and the paper: proximal margin of the surgical specimen (macroscopically non-inflamed). Adults with ileal or ileocolonic Crohn's disease and an indication for ileocolonic resection were eligible for inclusion. Whole ileal mucosal biopsies were stored frozen at -80°C before DNA extraction. A TRizol-based method was used to extract genomic DNA from the frozen whole biopsies, and the DNA was quantified with a NanoDrop 2000 spectrophotometer. Broad study findings and their caveats: Endoscopic recurrence was found to be associated with higher high-frequency clone percentages at surgery, and recurrence was observed in all patients with clonality above 26.8% (18/57). Compared with CD4 T cells, sorted CD8 T cells contained more high-frequency clones, which suggests that the mucosal expansions were mostly CD8. Patients who were active smokers at surgery had a significantly higher proportion of clonal expansions than non-smokers (around 24% vs 18%, p=0.02). Only a subgroup of patients, of unstated size, had their mucosal CD4 and CD8 T cells sorted and sequenced.

There are 16 amino acids in the CDR3, from cysteine to phenylalanine inclusive. The retained sequence is limited to the CDR3, 48 bases, with the frame set at the first base. V is reduced by 4 bases and J by 4 bases, leaving a spacing of 17 bases between them. CDR1 and CDR2 are read off the germline V gene as LGHNA and YSLEER. The sequence joins TRBV4-3 to TRBJ1-3, with the D gene call left open. The source material was ileal tissue. The TCR was taken from an adult with Crohn's disease. The CDR3 here reads CASSPWRKAGGNTIYF. The DNA sequence reads TGCGCCAGCAGCCCATGGAGGAAGGCCGGCGGAAACACCATATATTTT.